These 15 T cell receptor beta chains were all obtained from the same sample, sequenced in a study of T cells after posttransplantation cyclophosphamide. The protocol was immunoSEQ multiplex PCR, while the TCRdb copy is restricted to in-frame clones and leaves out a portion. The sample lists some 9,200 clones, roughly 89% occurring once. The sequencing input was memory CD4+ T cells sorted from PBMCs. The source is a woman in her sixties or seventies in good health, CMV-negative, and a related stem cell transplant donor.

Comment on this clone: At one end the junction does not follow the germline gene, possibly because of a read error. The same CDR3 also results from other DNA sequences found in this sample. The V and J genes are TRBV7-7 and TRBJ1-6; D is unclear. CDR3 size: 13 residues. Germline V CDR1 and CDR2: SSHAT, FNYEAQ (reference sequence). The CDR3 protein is CASSPQINSPLHF. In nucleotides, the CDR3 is TGTGCTAGCAGCCCACAGATCAATTCACCCCTCCACTTT.

CDR3 amino acids: CATSLHTGAGANVLTF. The CDR3 bases are TGTGCCACCAGCCTACACACAGGGGCTGGGGCCAACGTCCTGACTTTC. The chain combines TRBV15 with TRBJ2-6; 7 nucleotides align to TRBD1. Trimming at V came to 5 bases and at J to 2 bases, leaving 6 bases not matched to a gene. This CDR3 has 16 amino acids. Per the germline V gene, CDR1 is LNHNV and CDR2 is YYDKDF (reference sequence).

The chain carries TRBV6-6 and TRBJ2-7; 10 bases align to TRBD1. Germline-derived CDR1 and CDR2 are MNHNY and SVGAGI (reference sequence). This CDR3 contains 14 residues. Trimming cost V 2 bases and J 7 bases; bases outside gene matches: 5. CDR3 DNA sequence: TGTGCCAGCAGTTACACCAGACAGGGGGCAGAGCAGTACTTC. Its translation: CASSYTRQGAEQYF.

The CDR3 protein is CASSLGQGTSGNTIYF. In DNA, the CDR3 is TGCGCCAGCAGCTTGGGTCAGGGTACCTCTGGAAACACCATATATTTT. This chain links TRBV5-1 with TRBJ1-3, with D possibly being TRBD1 (5 bases). The CDR3 consists of 16 residues. Trimming took 0 bases from V and 0 from J, leaving 10 bases between them. CDR1 is SGHRS, CDR2 YFSETQ, per germline.

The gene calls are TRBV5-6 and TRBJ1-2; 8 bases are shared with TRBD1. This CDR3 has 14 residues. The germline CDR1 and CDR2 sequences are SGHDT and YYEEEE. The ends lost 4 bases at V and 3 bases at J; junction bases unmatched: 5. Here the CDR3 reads CASSGQGGDYGYTF. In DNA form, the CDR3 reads TGTGCCAGCAGCGGACAGGGTGGAGACTATGGCTACACCTTC.

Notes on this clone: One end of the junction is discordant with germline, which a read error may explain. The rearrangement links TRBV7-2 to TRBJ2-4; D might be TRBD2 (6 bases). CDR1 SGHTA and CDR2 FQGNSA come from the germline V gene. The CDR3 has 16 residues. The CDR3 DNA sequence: TGTGCCAGCAGCTTAGCGGGAGGATCCCCCAAAGACATTCAGTACTTC. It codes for CASSLAGGSPKDIQYF.

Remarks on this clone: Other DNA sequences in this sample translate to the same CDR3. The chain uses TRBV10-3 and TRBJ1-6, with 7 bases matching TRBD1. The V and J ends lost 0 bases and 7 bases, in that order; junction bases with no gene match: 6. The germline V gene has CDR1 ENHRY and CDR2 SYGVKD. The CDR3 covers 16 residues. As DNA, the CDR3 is TGTGCCATCAGTGAGTCAATGACACAGGGGAATTCACCCCTCCACTTT. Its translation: CAISESMTQGNSPLHF.

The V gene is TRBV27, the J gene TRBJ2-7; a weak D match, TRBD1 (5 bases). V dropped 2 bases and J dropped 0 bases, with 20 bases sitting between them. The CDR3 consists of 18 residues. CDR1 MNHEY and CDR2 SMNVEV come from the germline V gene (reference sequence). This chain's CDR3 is CASSLGAGISKSSYEQYF. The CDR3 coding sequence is TGTGCCAGCAGTTTAGGGGCAGGCATCTCTAAGTCCTCCTACGAGCAGTACTTC.

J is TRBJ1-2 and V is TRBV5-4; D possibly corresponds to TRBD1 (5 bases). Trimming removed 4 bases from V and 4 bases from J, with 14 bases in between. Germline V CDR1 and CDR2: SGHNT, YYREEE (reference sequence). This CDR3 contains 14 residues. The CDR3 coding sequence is TGTGCCAGCAGCCTAGCGGGGGGGGGCTATGGCTACACCTTC. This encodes CASSLAGGGYGYTF.

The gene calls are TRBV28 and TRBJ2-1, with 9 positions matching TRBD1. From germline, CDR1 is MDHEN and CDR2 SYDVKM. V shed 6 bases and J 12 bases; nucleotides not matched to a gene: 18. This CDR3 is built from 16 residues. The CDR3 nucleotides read TGTGCCAGCAGATCGAAAGGGGGACAGGGCTTCTTTGGGCAGTTCTTC. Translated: CASRSKGGQGFFGQFF. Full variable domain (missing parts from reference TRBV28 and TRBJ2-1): DVKVTQSSRYLVKRTGEKVFLECVQDMDHENMFWYRQDPGLGLRLIYFSYDVKMKEKGDIPEGYSVSREKKERFSLILESASTNQTSMYLCASRSKGGQGFFGQFFGPGTRLTVL.

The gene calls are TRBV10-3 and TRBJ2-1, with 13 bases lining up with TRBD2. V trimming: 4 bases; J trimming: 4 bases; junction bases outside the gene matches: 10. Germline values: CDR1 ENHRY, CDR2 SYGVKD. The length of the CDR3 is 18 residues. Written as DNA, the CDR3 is TGTGCCATCAGTGCCCGGACTAGCGGGGGATCCCATTACAATGAGCAGTTCTTC. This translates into CAISARTSGGSHYNEQFF.

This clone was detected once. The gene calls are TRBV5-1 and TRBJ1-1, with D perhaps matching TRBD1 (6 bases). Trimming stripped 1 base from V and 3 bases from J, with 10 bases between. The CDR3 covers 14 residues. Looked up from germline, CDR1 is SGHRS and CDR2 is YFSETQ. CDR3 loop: CASSLRGGDTEAFF. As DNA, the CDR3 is TGCGCCAGCAGCTTGAGAGGGGGGGACACTGAAGCTTTCTTT.

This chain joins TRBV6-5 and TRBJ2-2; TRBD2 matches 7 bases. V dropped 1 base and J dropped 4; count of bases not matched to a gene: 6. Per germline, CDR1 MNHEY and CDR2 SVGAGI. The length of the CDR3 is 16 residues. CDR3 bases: TGTGCCAGCAGTTACTTTCGGGGCGGGGGCACCGGGGAGCTGTTTTTT. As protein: CASSYFRGGGTGELFF.

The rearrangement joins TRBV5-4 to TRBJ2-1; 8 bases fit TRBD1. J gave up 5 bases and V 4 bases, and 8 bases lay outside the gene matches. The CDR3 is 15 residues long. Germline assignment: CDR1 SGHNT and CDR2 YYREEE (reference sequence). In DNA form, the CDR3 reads TGTGCCAGCAGCACTTACAGGGGGAGGAACAATGAGCAGTTCTTC. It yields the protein CASSTYRGRNNEQFF.

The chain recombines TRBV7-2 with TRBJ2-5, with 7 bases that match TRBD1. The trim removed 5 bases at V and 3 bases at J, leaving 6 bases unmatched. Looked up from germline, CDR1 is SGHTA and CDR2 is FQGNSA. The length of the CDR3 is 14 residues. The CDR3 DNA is TGTGCCAGCAGCCCAGACAGGGTAAAAGAGACCCAGTACTTC. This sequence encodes CASSPDRVKETQYF. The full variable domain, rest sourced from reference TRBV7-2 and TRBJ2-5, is GAGVSQSPSNKVTEKGKDVELRCDPISGHTALYWYRQSLGQGLEFLIYFQGNSAPDKSGLPSDRFSAERTGGSVSTLTIQRTQQEDSAVYLCASSPDRVKETQYFGPGTRLLVL.